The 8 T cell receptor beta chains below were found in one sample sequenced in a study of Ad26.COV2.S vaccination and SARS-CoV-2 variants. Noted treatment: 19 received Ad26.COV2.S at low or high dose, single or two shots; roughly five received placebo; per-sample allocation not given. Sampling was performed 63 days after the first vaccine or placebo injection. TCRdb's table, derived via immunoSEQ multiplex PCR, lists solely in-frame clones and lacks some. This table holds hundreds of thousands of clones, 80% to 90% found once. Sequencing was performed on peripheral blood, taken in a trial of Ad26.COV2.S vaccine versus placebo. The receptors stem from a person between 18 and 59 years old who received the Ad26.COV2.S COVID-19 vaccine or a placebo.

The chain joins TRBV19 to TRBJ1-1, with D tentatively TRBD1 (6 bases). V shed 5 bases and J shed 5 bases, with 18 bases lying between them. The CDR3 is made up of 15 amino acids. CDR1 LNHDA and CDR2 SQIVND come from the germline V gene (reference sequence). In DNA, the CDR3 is TGTGCCAGTAGTGCTACTACAGGGTCGGGGACTGAAGCTTTCTTT. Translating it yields CASSATTGSGTEAFF.

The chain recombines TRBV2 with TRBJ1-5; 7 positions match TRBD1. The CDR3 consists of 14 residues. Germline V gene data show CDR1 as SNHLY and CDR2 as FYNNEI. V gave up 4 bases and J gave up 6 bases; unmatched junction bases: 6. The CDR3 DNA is TGTGCCAGCAGTGGAGACAGGGTTGGTCAGCCCCAGCATTTT. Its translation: CASSGDRVGQPQHF.

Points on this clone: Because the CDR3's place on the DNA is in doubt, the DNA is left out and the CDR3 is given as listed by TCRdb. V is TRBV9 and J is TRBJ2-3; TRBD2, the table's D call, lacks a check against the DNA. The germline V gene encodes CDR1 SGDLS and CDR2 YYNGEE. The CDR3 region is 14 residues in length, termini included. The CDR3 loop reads CASGWGGGTDTRYF.

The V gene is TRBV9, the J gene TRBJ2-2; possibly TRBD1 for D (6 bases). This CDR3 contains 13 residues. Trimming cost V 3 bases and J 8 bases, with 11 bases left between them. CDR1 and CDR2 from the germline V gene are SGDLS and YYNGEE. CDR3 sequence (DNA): TGTGCCAGCAGCGCTCCCGGGACAGGGGAGCTGTTTTTT. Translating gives CASSAPGTGELFF.

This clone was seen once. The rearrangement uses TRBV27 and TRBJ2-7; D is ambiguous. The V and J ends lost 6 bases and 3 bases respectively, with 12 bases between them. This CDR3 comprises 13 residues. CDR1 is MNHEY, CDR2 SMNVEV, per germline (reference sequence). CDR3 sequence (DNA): TGTGCCAGCAGCCCCGGACGGCTCTACGAGCAGTACTTC. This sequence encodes CASSPGRLYEQYF.

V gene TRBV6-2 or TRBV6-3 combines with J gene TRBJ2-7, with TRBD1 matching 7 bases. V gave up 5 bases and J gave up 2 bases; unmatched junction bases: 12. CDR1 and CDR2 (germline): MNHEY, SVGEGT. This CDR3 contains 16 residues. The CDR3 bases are TGTGCCAGCAGTGCGCCCTGGACAGGCACTACCTACGAGCAGTACTTC. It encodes CASSAPWTGTTYEQYF.

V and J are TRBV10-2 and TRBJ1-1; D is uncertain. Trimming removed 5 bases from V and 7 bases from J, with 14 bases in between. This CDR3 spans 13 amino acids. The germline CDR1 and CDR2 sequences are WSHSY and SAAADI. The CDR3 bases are TGCGCCAGCAGTTCCTCGGTACGCAATGAAGCTTTCTTT. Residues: CASSSSVRNEAFF.

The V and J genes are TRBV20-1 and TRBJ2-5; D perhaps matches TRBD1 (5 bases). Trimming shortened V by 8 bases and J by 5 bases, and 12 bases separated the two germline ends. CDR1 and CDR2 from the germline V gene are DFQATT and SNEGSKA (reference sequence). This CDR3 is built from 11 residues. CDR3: CSSRVGETQYF. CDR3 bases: TGCAGTTCCAGGGTGGGGGAGACCCAGTACTTC.